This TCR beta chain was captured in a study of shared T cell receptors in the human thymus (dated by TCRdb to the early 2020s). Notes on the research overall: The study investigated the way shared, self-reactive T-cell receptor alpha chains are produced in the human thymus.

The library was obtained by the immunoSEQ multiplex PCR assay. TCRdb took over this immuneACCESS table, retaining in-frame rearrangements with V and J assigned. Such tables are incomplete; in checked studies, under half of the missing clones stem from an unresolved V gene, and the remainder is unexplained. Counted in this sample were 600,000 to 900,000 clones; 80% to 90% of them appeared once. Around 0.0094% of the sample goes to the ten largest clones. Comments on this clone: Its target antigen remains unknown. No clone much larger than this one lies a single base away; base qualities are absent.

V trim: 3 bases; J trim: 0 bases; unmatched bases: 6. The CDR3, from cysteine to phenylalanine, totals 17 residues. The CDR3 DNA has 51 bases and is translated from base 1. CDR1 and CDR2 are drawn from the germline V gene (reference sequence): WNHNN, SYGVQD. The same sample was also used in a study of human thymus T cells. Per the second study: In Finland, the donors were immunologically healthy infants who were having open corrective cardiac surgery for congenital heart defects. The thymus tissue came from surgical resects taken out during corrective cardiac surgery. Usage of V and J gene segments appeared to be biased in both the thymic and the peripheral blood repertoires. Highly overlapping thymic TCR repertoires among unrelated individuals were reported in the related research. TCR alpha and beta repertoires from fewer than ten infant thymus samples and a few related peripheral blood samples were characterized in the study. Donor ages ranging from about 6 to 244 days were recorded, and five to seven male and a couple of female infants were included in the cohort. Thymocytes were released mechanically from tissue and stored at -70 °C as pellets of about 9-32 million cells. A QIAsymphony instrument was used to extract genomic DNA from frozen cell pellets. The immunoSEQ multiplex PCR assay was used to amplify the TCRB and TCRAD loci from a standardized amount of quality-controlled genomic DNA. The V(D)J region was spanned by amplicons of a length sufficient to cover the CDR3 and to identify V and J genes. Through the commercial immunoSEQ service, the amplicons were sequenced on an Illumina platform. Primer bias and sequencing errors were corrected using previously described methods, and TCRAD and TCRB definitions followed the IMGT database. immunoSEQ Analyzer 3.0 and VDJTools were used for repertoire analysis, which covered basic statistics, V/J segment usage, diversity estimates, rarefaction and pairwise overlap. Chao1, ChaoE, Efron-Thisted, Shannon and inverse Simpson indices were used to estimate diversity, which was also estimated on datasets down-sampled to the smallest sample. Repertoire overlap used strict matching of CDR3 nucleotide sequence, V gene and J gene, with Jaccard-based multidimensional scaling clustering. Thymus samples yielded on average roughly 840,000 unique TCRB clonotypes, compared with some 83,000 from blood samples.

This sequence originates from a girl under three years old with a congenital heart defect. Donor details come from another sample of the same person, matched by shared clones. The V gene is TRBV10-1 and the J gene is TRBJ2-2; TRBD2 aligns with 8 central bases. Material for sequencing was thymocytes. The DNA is TGCGCCAGCAGTGACCCCAGCGGGGGTACGAACACCGGGGAGCTGTTTTTT. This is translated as CASSDPSGGTNTGELFF.